The rows below give T cell receptor beta chains drawn from one sample of a study of identical twins. Each CDR3 protein is one row after TCRdb ran MiXCR on the 5' RACE reads. In the table there are 1.5 million to 2 million distinct CDR3 sequences, around 33% of which are singletons. The sample consisted of cord blood. The origin of the receptors is a newborn girl in good health. The CDR3 runs from the conserved cysteine through the conserved F or W. A D gene is named only where the DNA matches it firmly. Expanded clones get a size class; other rows say once, few or many, or leave the size out.

clone_size: NA; v_call: TRBV27; d_call: NA; j_call: TRBJ2-5; cdr3_nt: TGTGCCAGCAGTTTAAATTCTGCTCTCCAAGAGACCCAGTACTTC; cdr3_aa: CASSLNSALQETQYF
clone_size: few; v_call: TRBV4-1; d_call: TRBD1; j_call: TRBJ1-5; cdr3_nt: TGCGCCAGCAGCCAAGATCCTGGGGACAGCAAAAATCAGCCCCAGCATTTT; cdr3_aa: CASSQDPGDSKNQPQHF
clone_size: few; v_call: TRBV25-1; d_call: NA; j_call: TRBJ1-1; cdr3_nt: TGTGCCAGCAGTGCCCGAGCGCGAGAAGCTTTCTTT; cdr3_aa: CASSARAREAFF
clone_size: once; v_call: TRBV6-1; d_call: NA; j_call: TRBJ2-2; cdr3_nt: TGTGCCACCCGGACAGATCCAGTGGACACCGGGGAGCTGTTTTTT; cdr3_aa: CATRTDPVDTGELFF
clone_size: once; v_call: TRBV5-1; d_call: NA; j_call: TRBJ2-3; cdr3_nt: TGCGCCAGCAGCTTGGGCAGACAAACCACTACAGATACGCAGTATTTT; cdr3_aa: CASSLGRQTTTDTQYF
clone_size: NA; v_call: TRBV20-1; d_call: TRBD2; j_call: TRBJ2-1; cdr3_nt: TGCAGTGCTAGCGTATTAATAGGCCTAGCGGGAGGCTTCAATGAGCAGTTCTTC; cdr3_aa: CSASVLIGLAGGFNEQFF
clone_size: many; v_call: TRBV10-3; d_call: NA; j_call: TRBJ2-1; cdr3_nt: TGTGCCATCAGTGAGTTATATGAGCAGTTCTTC; cdr3_aa: CAISELYEQFF
clone_size: NA; v_call: TRBV28; d_call: TRBD1; j_call: TRBJ2-7; cdr3_nt: TGTGCCAGCACTGAAGGGACAGGCTACGAGCAGTACTTC; cdr3_aa: CASTEGTGYEQYF
clone_size: few; v_call: TRBV20-1; d_call: NA; j_call: TRBJ2-1; cdr3_nt: TGCAGTGCTATGCGGTCCCCCGCCTACAATGAGCAGTTCTTC; cdr3_aa: CSAMRSPAYNEQFF
clone_size: NA; v_call: TRBV4-1; d_call: TRBD1; j_call: TRBJ1-5; cdr3_nt: TGCGCCAGCAGCCAGACACAGGGGCGAGGTCAGCCCCAGCATTTT; cdr3_aa: CASSQTQGRGQPQHF
clone_size: NA; v_call: TRBV21-1; d_call: NA; j_call: TRBJ2-7; cdr3_nt: TGTGCCACCAGCAAAGTAACAGATGGCTACGAGCAGTACTTC; cdr3_aa: CATSKVTDGYEQYF
clone_size: NA; v_call: TRBV28; d_call: TRBD2; j_call: TRBJ2-1; cdr3_nt: TGTGCCAGCAGCCCCCATTCGGGACTAGCGGGGAACTATGAGCAGTTCTTC; cdr3_aa: CASSPHSGLAGNYEQFF
clone_size: NA; v_call: TRBV12-3/TRBV12-4; d_call: NA; j_call: TRBJ2-2; cdr3_nt: TGTGCCAGCACTGTCAGGGAGGCCGGGGAGCTGTTTTTT; cdr3_aa: CASTVREAGELFF
clone_size: few; v_call: TRBV4-1; d_call: NA; j_call: TRBJ2-5; cdr3_nt: TGCGCCAGCAGCCAAAGGATCAGTCAAGAGACCCAGTACTTC; cdr3_aa: CASSQRISQETQYF
clone_size: NA; v_call: TRBV7-9; d_call: NA; j_call: TRBJ2-7; cdr3_nt: TGTGCCAGCAGCTATAGGCCAGGGCAGTCCTACGAGCAGTACTTC; cdr3_aa: CASSYRPGQSYEQYF
clone_size: few; v_call: TRBV4-1; d_call: TRBD2; j_call: TRBJ2-1; cdr3_nt: TGCGCCAGCAGCCAAGACTACGGGGGGACCTACAATGAGCAGTTCTTC; cdr3_aa: CASSQDYGGTYNEQFF
clone_size: NA; v_call: TRBV25-1; d_call: NA; j_call: TRBJ1-2; cdr3_nt: TGTGCCAGCAGTGACCAACGGGGTGGGTGGGACTATGGCTACACCTTC; cdr3_aa: CASSDQRGGWDYGYTF
clone_size: many; v_call: TRBV5-1; d_call: TRBD2; j_call: TRBJ2-3; cdr3_nt: TGCGCCAGCAGCTCAGCGGGGGGGCCCGATACGCAGTATTTT; cdr3_aa: CASSSAGGPDTQYF
clone_size: many; v_call: TRBV10-3; d_call: TRBD2; j_call: TRBJ2-7; cdr3_nt: TGTGCCATCAGTGAGTCTGCTAGCGGCTCCTACGAGCAGTACTTC; cdr3_aa: CAISESASGSYEQYF
clone_size: few; v_call: TRBV20-1; d_call: TRBD1; j_call: TRBJ2-7; cdr3_nt: TGCAGTGCTTCCACGGGACAGACCTACGAGCAGTACTTC; cdr3_aa: CSASTGQTYEQYF
clone_size: NA; v_call: TRBV20-1; d_call: NA; j_call: TRBJ1-2; cdr3_nt: TGCAGTGCTAGATACGCAGAGGGCTATGGCTACACCTTC; cdr3_aa: CSARYAEGYGYTF
clone_size: NA; v_call: TRBV5-1; d_call: NA; j_call: TRBJ2-3; cdr3_nt: TGCGCCAGCAGCTTTGGTCCCCCCACAGATACGCAGTATTTT; cdr3_aa: CASSFGPPTDTQYF
clone_size: few; v_call: TRBV28; d_call: NA; j_call: TRBJ2-5; cdr3_nt: TGTGCCAGCAGTTTAGGAGGGGCGGCAAAAGAGACCCAGTACTTC; cdr3_aa: CASSLGGAAKETQYF
clone_size: once; v_call: TRBV15; d_call: TRBD1; j_call: TRBJ2-7; cdr3_nt: TGTGCCACCAGCAGAAGCGACCCCGGGACAGGGGGCTACGAGCAGTACTTC; cdr3_aa: CATSRSDPGTGGYEQYF
clone_size: NA; v_call: TRBV20-1; d_call: NA; j_call: TRBJ2-3; cdr3_nt: TGCAGTGCTAGAGAGGAGCTAGCGAGCACAGATACGCAGTATTTT; cdr3_aa: CSAREELASTDTQYF
clone_size: many; v_call: TRBV27; d_call: TRBD2; j_call: TRBJ2-1; cdr3_nt: TGTGCCAGCAGCAGACGAATTTTAGCGGGGGGCGTCTACAATGAGCAGTTCTTC; cdr3_aa: CASSRRILAGGVYNEQFF
clone_size: NA; v_call: TRBV5-1; d_call: NA; j_call: TRBJ1-2; cdr3_nt: TGCGCCAGCAGCTTGATCGGGGGAGCGATGAACTATGGCTACACCTTC; cdr3_aa: CASSLIGGAMNYGYTF
clone_size: few; v_call: TRBV7-9; d_call: TRBD2; j_call: TRBJ2-3; cdr3_nt: TGTGCCAGCAGCTTATACGGGACTAGCCTTCAGTGGGGTACGCAGTATTTT; cdr3_aa: CASSLYGTSLQWGTQYF
clone_size: NA; v_call: TRBV20-1; d_call: NA; j_call: TRBJ1-2; cdr3_nt: TGCAGTGCTAGAGATCAGGGAAAGGTTCCCAAAAATGGCTACACCTTC; cdr3_aa: CSARDQGKVPKNGYTF
clone_size: NA; v_call: TRBV10-1; d_call: NA; j_call: TRBJ1-1; cdr3_nt: TGCGCCAGGACCCCTCGGGACACTGAAGCTTTCTTT; cdr3_aa: CARTPRDTEAFF
clone_size: NA; v_call: TRBV12-3/TRBV12-4; d_call: NA; j_call: TRBJ1-2; cdr3_nt: TGTGCCAGCAGTTTTCGGGGACCCCCCTATGGCTACACCTTC; cdr3_aa: CASSFRGPPYGYTF
clone_size: NA; v_call: TRBV4-2; d_call: NA; j_call: TRBJ1-4; cdr3_nt: TGTGCCAGCAGCCCCAGTTACAGGGTTGGTAATGAAAAACTGTTTTTT; cdr3_aa: CASSPSYRVGNEKLFF
clone_size: NA; v_call: TRBV20-1; d_call: TRBD2; j_call: TRBJ2-1; cdr3_nt: TGCAGTGCTAAAGGTTATACTAGCGGGAGGGCCTACAATGAGCAGTTCTTC; cdr3_aa: CSAKGYTSGRAYNEQFF
clone_size: NA; v_call: TRBV20-1; d_call: NA; j_call: TRBJ2-7; cdr3_nt: TGCAGTGCTAGATCGGGTCTCTACTACAAGCAGTACTTC; cdr3_aa: CSARSGLYYKQYF
clone_size: NA; v_call: TRBV20-1; d_call: NA; j_call: TRBJ1-4; cdr3_nt: TGCAGTGCTCCCTCGACGGCCACTAATGAAAAACTGTTTTTT; cdr3_aa: CSAPSTATNEKLFF
clone_size: NA; v_call: TRBV7-8; d_call: TRBD2; j_call: TRBJ2-7; cdr3_nt: TGTGCCAGCAGCTTATTAAAGCGGGGCCCCTACGAGCAGTACTTC; cdr3_aa: CASSLLKRGPYEQYF
clone_size: NA; v_call: TRBV20-1; d_call: TRBD2; j_call: TRBJ2-7; cdr3_nt: TGCAGTGCTAGCCCTCGGACTTGCGGGAGGGCCTACGAGCAGTACTTC; cdr3_aa: CSASPRTCGRAYEQYF
clone_size: many; v_call: TRBV28; d_call: NA; j_call: TRBJ1-2; cdr3_nt: TGTGCCAGCAGTTTCTCCGACAGGTCTGGCTACACCTTC; cdr3_aa: CASSFSDRSGYTF
clone_size: few; v_call: TRBV20-1; d_call: NA; j_call: TRBJ1-6; cdr3_nt: TGCAGTGCTAGGTGGGGACTCCCTAGCTCCTATAATTCACCCCTCCACTTT; cdr3_aa: CSARWGLPSSYNSPLHF
clone_size: NA; v_call: TRBV29-1; d_call: NA; j_call: TRBJ1-6; cdr3_nt: TGCAGCGTTGAGGGGGTCATTGGGGGACCCCTTAATTCACCCCTCCACTTT; cdr3_aa: CSVEGVIGGPLNSPLHF
clone_size: NA; v_call: TRBV2; d_call: TRBD1; j_call: TRBJ1-4; cdr3_nt: TGTGTACAGGGGAGAGGCGAAAAACTGTTTTTT; cdr3_aa: CVQGRGEKLFF
clone_size: NA; v_call: TRBV27; d_call: NA; j_call: TRBJ1-6; cdr3_nt: TGTGCCAGCACCTCCGGGGGGGAGAATTCACCCCTCCACTTT; cdr3_aa: CASTSGGENSPLHF
clone_size: NA; v_call: TRBV19; d_call: TRBD1; j_call: TRBJ2-1; cdr3_nt: TGTGCCAGTAACTTTCAGGGGGCGAATGAGCAGTTCTTC; cdr3_aa: CASNFQGANEQFF
clone_size: NA; v_call: TRBV7-9; d_call: NA; j_call: TRBJ2-1; cdr3_nt: TGTGCCAGCAGCCCCCGGGGTGGGGCCAATGAGCAGTTCTTC; cdr3_aa: CASSPRGGANEQFF
clone_size: NA; v_call: TRBV30; d_call: NA; j_call: TRBJ2-7; cdr3_nt: TGTGCCTGGAGGGATGAAACATCCTACGAGCAGTACTTC; cdr3_aa: CAWRDETSYEQYF
clone_size: NA; v_call: TRBV25-1; d_call: NA; j_call: TRBJ2-3; cdr3_nt: TGTGCCATCGCGGGGCTTTACACAGATACGCAGTATTTT; cdr3_aa: CAIAGLYTDTQYF
clone_size: NA; v_call: TRBV3-1; d_call: TRBD2; j_call: TRBJ2-7; cdr3_nt: TGTGCCAGCAGCCAAACCCGAGGACTAGCGTACTACGAGCAGTACTTC; cdr3_aa: CASSQTRGLAYYEQYF
clone_size: NA; v_call: TRBV20-1; d_call: NA; j_call: TRBJ1-5; cdr3_nt: TGCAGTGCTAGGCGGAACGATCAGCCCCAGCATTTT; cdr3_aa: CSARRNDQPQHF
clone_size: few; v_call: TRBV10-3; d_call: NA; j_call: TRBJ2-4; cdr3_nt: TGTGCCATCAGTGAAGGAAGTTCGGCCTTTAAAAACATTCAGTACTTC; cdr3_aa: CAISEGSSAFKNIQYF
clone_size: once; v_call: TRBV3-1; d_call: NA; j_call: TRBJ2-5; cdr3_nt: TGTGCCAGCACCCTCAACGAGGGAGAGACCCAGTACTTC; cdr3_aa: CASTLNEGETQYF
clone_size: NA; v_call: TRBV29-1; d_call: TRBD1; j_call: TRBJ2-7; cdr3_nt: TGCAGCGTTCAACAGGGGAAAATTCAGTACTTC; cdr3_aa: CSVQQGKIQYF
clone_size: many; v_call: TRBV29-1; d_call: NA; j_call: TRBJ2-5; cdr3_nt: TGCAGCGTTTGGACAGCCCAAGAGACCCAGTACTTC; cdr3_aa: CSVWTAQETQYF
clone_size: NA; v_call: TRBV7-8; d_call: TRBD1; j_call: TRBJ2-3; cdr3_nt: TGTGCCAGCAGCTTAGTAGACAGGGACAGCACAGATACGCAGTATTTT; cdr3_aa: CASSLVDRDSTDTQYF
clone_size: NA; v_call: TRBV3-1; d_call: TRBD2; j_call: TRBJ2-1; cdr3_nt: TGTGCCAGCAGCCCGGGAGGGACTAGCGGGAGTGGGCAGTTCTTC; cdr3_aa: CASSPGGTSGSGQFF
clone_size: NA; v_call: TRBV10-3; d_call: TRBD1; j_call: TRBJ2-1; cdr3_nt: TGTGCCATCAGTGAACGGGACAGGGGGCCCTATGAGCAGTTCTTC; cdr3_aa: CAISERDRGPYEQFF
clone_size: NA; v_call: TRBV2; d_call: TRBD2; j_call: TRBJ2-1; cdr3_nt: TGTGCCAGCAGTGATGCGGGGAGGGCCTACAATGAGCAGTTCTTC; cdr3_aa: CASSDAGRAYNEQFF
clone_size: few; v_call: TRBV20-1; d_call: NA; j_call: TRBJ2-5; cdr3_nt: TGCAGTGCTAGAGATCCCCGGGCGCAGACCCAGTACTTC; cdr3_aa: CSARDPRAQTQYF
clone_size: once; v_call: TRBV24-1; d_call: NA; j_call: TRBJ2-3; cdr3_nt: TGTGCCGCCAGTGATCGGGCTACCGACATCCTTGATACGCAGTATTTT; cdr3_aa: CAASDRATDILDTQYF
clone_size: NA; v_call: TRBV7-7; d_call: TRBD1; j_call: TRBJ1-6; cdr3_nt: TGTGCTAGCGGCGGGACAGTCAGTTCACCCCTCCACTTT; cdr3_aa: CASGGTVSSPLHF
clone_size: NA; v_call: TRBV29-1; d_call: NA; j_call: TRBJ1-2; cdr3_nt: TGCAGCGTTGGCCTAACAACAGGGAAAGGCTACACCTTC; cdr3_aa: CSVGLTTGKGYTF